A selection of T cell receptor beta chains follows, all from one sample in a study of blood T cell repertoires in COVID-19. Clones were sequenced by immunoSEQ multiplex PCR, and TCRdb holds only the in-frame ones, with some missing. Among tens of thousands of clones, around 87% were seen once, and the ten largest hold 24%. Sample: peripheral blood. Every receptor here comes from a man in his fifties with active or convalescent COVID-19. CDR3s include the opening cysteine and the closing phenylalanine or tryptophan. D genes are given only for firm matches. Some rows mark clone size as missing; the rest say once, few, many or name a class of expanded clone.

>NA|TRBV28|NA|TRBJ1-1
CASSGGDSSWMNTEAFF
TGTGCCAGCAGCGGGGGGGATTCGAGTTGGATGAACACTGAAGCTTTCTTT
>NA|TRBV6-5|NA|TRBJ1-1
CASRRDWNTEAFF
TGTGCCAGCAGACGAGACTGGAACACTGAAGCTTTCTTT
>once|TRBV19|NA|TRBJ2-7
CASSIRDTRSYEQYF
TGTGCCAGTAGTATACGGGACACCCGCTCCTACGAGCAGTACTTC
>NA|TRBV30|TRBD2|TRBJ2-1
CAWSVLAGGYNEQFF
TGTGCCTGGAGTGTACTAGCGGGAGGGTACAATGAGCAGTTCTTC
>NA|TRBV5-6|NA|TRBJ1-5
CASSWGPTNQPQHF
TGTGCCAGCAGCTGGGGCCCCACAAATCAGCCCCAGCATTTT
>NA|TRBV7-2|TRBD1|TRBJ1-3
CASSSTGGRNTIYF
TGTGCCAGCAGCTCCACAGGGGGCCGAAACACCATATATTTT
>NA|TRBV7-2|NA|TRBJ1-2
CASSLGADYGYTF
TGTGCCAGCAGTTTGGGAGCCGACTATGGCTACACCTTC
>NA|TRBV7-2|TRBD2|TRBJ2-3
CASSNQRGSTDTQYF
TGTGCCAGCAGCAATCAGCGGGGTAGCACAGATACGCAGTATTTT
>NA|TRBV28|NA|TRBJ1-1
CASSPAGMNTEAFF
TGTGCCAGCAGTCCGGCAGGCATGAACACTGAAGCTTTCTTT
>NA|TRBV11-3|NA|TRBJ2-3
CASSAYGLSLVTDTQYF
TGTGCCAGCAGCGCATACGGACTATCCCTCGTCACAGATACGCAGTATTTT